This TCR beta chain was found in a study of blood T cells in healthy people across ages. Study-wide points: Age showed a roughly linear inverse relationship with TCR beta diversity per million T cells.

Remarks on this clonotype: Its antigen is undetermined.

A J-beta primer mix and a sample-barcoded 5' primer were used in a second PCR of about 6 to 12 cycles. Each of the samples gave a minimum of 3 million paired-end reads that contained CDR3. Using its own MiXCR run on the 5' RACE reads, TCRdb lists one record per CDR3 protein. The profile covers around 800,000 distinct CDR3 sequences, with roughly 50% appearing a single time and 40% to 50% taken by the ten largest. CDR1 LNHNV and CDR2 YYDKDF come from the germline V gene (reference sequence). The CDR3 contains 14 residues. V shed 4 bases and J shed 2 bases, with 9 bases lying between them. J is TRBJ2-1 and V is TRBV15; D remains ambiguous. The source of this sequence is a man aged 80 or over in good health. Sequencing was performed on blood. CDR3 residues: CATSKGGTYNEQFF. The CDR3, as DNA: TGTGCCACCAGCAAGGGTGGGACCTACAATGAGCAGTTCTTC.